This T cell receptor beta chain came from a study of cytomegalovirus exposure and HLA in healthy donors. Healthy individuals who donated bone marrow served as the donors. The study ran its PCR with 60 Vbeta and 13 Jbeta primers. Clones were read by immunoSEQ multiplex PCR, and TCRdb kept only the in-frame ones, dropping some. The data hold some 190,000 clones, with roughly 74% observed a single time. The length of the CDR3 is 15 residues. J gave up 2 bases and V 3 bases, and 5 bases lay outside the gene matches. The germline gives CDR1 SQVTM, CDR2 ANQGSEA. Sequencing was performed on PBMCs. The chain carries TRBV29-1 and TRBJ2-7, with 12 positions matching TRBD2. The clonotype comes from a female donor in good health and CMV-seronegative. The CDR3 protein is CSVDVLAGGAYEQYF. The DNA of the CDR3 is TGCAGCGTTGATGTACTAGCGGGAGGTGCCTACGAGCAGTACTTC.